This entry lists 3 T cell receptor beta chains sequenced from one sample in a study of PD-1 and CTLA-4 blockade in melanoma. The protocol was immunoSEQ multiplex PCR, while the TCRdb copy is restricted to in-frame clones and leaves out a portion. Of about 16,000 clones listed, around two thirds are singletons. The sequenced sample was CD8+ T cells from peripheral blood, obtained from a patient given anti-PD-1 treatment. The receptors shown here come from a human donor with melanoma.

The chain employs TRBV5-6 and TRBJ2-5, with D maybe TRBD1 (6 bases). V lost 4 bases, J lost 1 base, and 14 bases lay in between. The CDR3 spans 15 residues. Germline V gene sequence: CDR1 SGHDT, CDR2 YYEEEE. This CDR3 reads CASSQRGGSQETQYF. CDR3 coding DNA: TGTGCCAGCAGCCAACGAGGGGGTTCCCAAGAGACCCAGTACTTC.

Only a few counts were recorded for this clone. J is TRBJ1-2 and V is TRBV27; possible D gene TRBD1, 5 bases. The CDR3 runs 14 residues. The V and J ends lost 3 bases and 4 bases respectively, with 12 bases between them. Germline V gene data show CDR1 as MNHEY and CDR2 as SMNVEV (reference sequence). CDR3: CASSFLQGGYGYTF. The CDR3, as DNA: TGTGCCAGCAGTTTCCTTCAGGGAGGCTATGGCTACACCTTC.

The rearrangement uses TRBV24-1 and TRBJ2-3; 8 bases are a match to TRBD2. After removal of 4 bases from V and 2 bases from J, the junction contained 10 bases not matched to a gene. The CDR3 is 17 amino acids. CDR1 KGHDR and CDR2 SFDVKD come from the germline V gene. This CDR3 reads CATSDPAAGADTDTQYF. CDR3 in DNA: TGTGCCACCAGTGACCCTGCAGCGGGGGCCGACACAGATACGCAGTATTTT.